This T cell receptor beta chain comes out of a study of Ad26.COV2.S vaccination and SARS-CoV-2 variants. Sequencing used immunoSEQ multiplex PCR; TCRdb keeps in-frame clones, though not all of them. The sample comprises about half a million clones, roughly nine tenths of which are singletons, and about 1.7% rests with the top ten. Treatment meaning: about 20 received Ad26.COV2.S at low or high dose, single or two shots; 5 received placebo; per-sample allocation not given. Sampling happened 63 days after the first vaccine or placebo injection. In germline, CDR1 is SNHLY, CDR2 FYNNEI. V dropped 1 base and J dropped 7 bases, with 10 bases sitting between them. The CDR3 totals 13 residues.

This sequence joins TRBV2 and TRBJ1-1, with no clear D. The sequence was obtained from a person between 18 and 65 years old who received the Ad26.COV2.S COVID-19 vaccine or a placebo. The sample consisted of peripheral blood, taken in a trial of Ad26.COV2.S vaccine versus placebo. CDR3 residues: CASSEELRSEAFF. The DNA of the CDR3 is TGTGCCAGCAGTGAAGAGTTGCGGAGTGAAGCTTTCTTT.